The 13 T cell receptor beta chains listed next were all sequenced from one sample in a study of T cells after yellow fever vaccination. TCRdb used MiXCR to reprocess the 5' RACE reads, holding one entry per CDR3 protein. The profile shows about 260,000 distinct CDR3 sequences, about 5% of them singletons. The starting material was CD4+ T cells sorted from PBMCs, obtained on the day of the yellow fever booster vaccination. These receptors all stem from a man aged 18 to 35 who received the YFV17D yellow fever vaccine.

This clonotype was counted a few times. This chain joins TRBV3-1 and TRBJ2-1, with 9 bases lining up with TRBD2. This CDR3 region has 16 residues. V was pared by 5 bases and J by 6 bases, with 11 bases of the junction left unmatched. Germline assignment: CDR1 LGHDT and CDR2 YNNKEL (reference sequence). CDR3 amino acids: CASSSLGLRGGNEQFF. CDR3 nucleotide sequence: TGTGCCAGCAGCTCCCTCGGTTTGCGGGGGGGCAATGAGCAGTTCTTC.

The chain uses TRBV5-1 and TRBJ2-2; either TRBD1 or TRBD2 may fit D (5 bases each). Per the germline V gene, CDR1 is SGHRS and CDR2 is YFSETQ. V lost 1 base and J lost 6, with 13 bases in between. The CDR3 loop spans 15 amino acids. CDR3 coding DNA: TGCGCCAGCAGCTTGTCCCAGGGAGAGGCCGGGGAGCTGTTTTTT. Protein product: CASSLSQGEAGELFF. Supplemented by reference TRBV5-1 and TRBJ2-2, the full variable domain reads KAGVTQTPRYLIKTRGQQVTLSCSPISGHRSVSWYQQTPGQGLQFLFEYFSETQRNKGNFPGRFSGRQFSNSRSEMNVSTLELGDSALYLCASSLSQGEAGELFFGEGSRLTVL.

This clonotype has ten or more counts. The chain carries TRBV27 and TRBJ1-4, with 7 bases fitting TRBD1. The junction had 3 bases not matched to a gene; V was cut back by 3 bases and J by 8 bases. This CDR3 has 13 amino acids. Germline V gives CDR1 MNHEY, CDR2 SMNVEV (reference sequence). CDR3 in DNA: TGTGCCAGCAGTTTCAACAGGGGAGAAAAACTGTTTTTT. It yields the protein CASSFNRGEKLFF.

The genes are TRBV9 and TRBJ1-4; maybe TRBD1 (5 bases). The ends were cut back, 6 bases at V and 0 bases at J, with 12 bases in the middle. This CDR3 spans 15 amino acids. Germline V CDR1 and CDR2: SGDLS, YYNGEE. CDR3 sequence reads: CASTRGGTTNEKLFF. In nucleotides, the CDR3 is TGTGCCAGCACCCGGGGGGGTACAACTAATGAAAAACTGTTTTTT.

The chain joins TRBV4-3 to TRBJ2-3, with 9 nucleotides matching TRBD2. There are 16 residues in the CDR3. The V and J ends lost 1 base and 6 bases, in that order; junction bases with no gene match: 8. The germline V gene has CDR1 LGHNA and CDR2 YSLEER. CDR3 DNA: TGCGCCAGCAGCCAAGCGGGGCGGGGGGGCCAGGATACGCAGTATTTT. Its translation: CASSQAGRGGQDTQYF.

The chain has TRBV12-3 or TRBV12-4 and TRBJ1-1; D ambiguous. The germline V and J ends were trimmed by 1 base and 4 bases, with 13 bases remaining between them. This CDR3 has 15 residues. The CDR3 region has the DNA TGTGCCAGCAGTTTAGGGGAAGGCCGGGGCACTGAAGCTTTCTTT. It codes for CASSLGEGRGTEAFF.

In its sample, this clonotype was seen a few times. The chain combines TRBV20-1 with TRBJ1-2, with 10 bases lining up with TRBD1. The CDR3 runs to 13 residues. Germline values: CDR1 DFQATT, CDR2 SNEGSKA (reference sequence). The trim removed 6 bases at V and 9 bases at J, leaving 10 bases unmatched. The CDR3 bases are TGCAGTGCGCCTGACAGGGGGCTTAGGAGCTACACCTTC. It yields the protein CSAPDRGLRSYTF.

This clonotype has ten or more counts. V and J are TRBV6-5 and TRBJ2-5; 8 nucleotides agree with TRBD2. CDR1 is MNHEY, CDR2 SVGAGI, per germline. The CDR3 has 14 amino acids. After removal of 5 bases from V and 3 bases from J, the junction contained 5 bases not matched to a gene. The CDR3, as DNA: TGTGCCAGCAGTCCTGCGGGGGGCAAAGAGACCCAGTACTTC. Amino acids: CASSPAGGKETQYF.

This clonotype was observed at least ten times. The rearrangement joins TRBV7-3 to TRBJ2-1; D may be TRBD1 or TRBD2 (5 bases each). Germline values: CDR1 SGHTA, CDR2 FQGTGA. The CDR3 has 14 amino acids. Trimming took 5 bases from V and 7 from J, leaving 15 bases between them. The CDR3 region is CASSPTGTQNEQFF. Here the CDR3 DNA reads TGTGCCAGCAGCCCTACCGGGACGCAGAATGAGCAGTTCTTC.

In its sample, this clonotype was seen many times. This rearrangement joins TRBV10-3 to TRBJ2-6; D is perhaps TRBD2 (6 bases). The CDR3 covers 14 residues. The V gene lost 9 bases and the J gene lost 2 bases, with 11 bases spanning the gap. The V gene's germline CDR1 is ENHRY and CDR2 SYGVKD. The CDR3 region is CAMAEGTGANVLTF. The DNA for the CDR3 is TGTGCCATGGCGGAGGGTACTGGGGCCAACGTCCTGACTTTC.

The chain combines TRBV3-1 with TRBJ2-7, with 10 bases that match TRBD1. With V trimmed by 7 bases and J by 4 bases, 7 bases remained unmatched. The CDR3 runs 14 residues. Per the germline V gene, CDR1 is LGHDT and CDR2 is YNNKEL (reference sequence). CDR3 in DNA: TGTGCCAGCACAAAGCGGGACAGGGGTTACGAGCAGTACTTC. Translation: CASTKRDRGYEQYF.

The chain uses TRBV7-2 and TRBJ1-2; possible D gene TRBD1, 6 bases. Trimming took off 0 bases at V and 8 bases at J, with 19 bases between the two ends. The CDR3 covers 16 residues. From germline, CDR1 is SGHTA and CDR2 FQGNSA. The CDR3 DNA is TGTGCCAGCAGCTTAGCGAGGCAGGGGCAGATCAGGGGCTACACCTTC. This codes for CASSLARQGQIRGYTF.

There are many counts of this clonotype. The chain couples TRBV7-6 to TRBJ2-1; no definite D call. Deletions cut 0 bases from V and 8 bases from J, with 11 bases between. The CDR3 totals 14 residues. Germline loops: CDR1 SGHVS, CDR2 FNYEAQ. The CDR3 here is CASSLASRYDEQFF. The CDR3, as DNA: TGTGCCAGCAGCTTAGCGTCCCGGTATGATGAGCAGTTCTTC.